A single sample is the source of the 31 T cell receptor beta chains below, sequenced in a study of Graves' ophthalmopathy and Graves' hyperthyroidism. Transcripts of RNA were the source for amplifying TCR beta CDR3 regions. Amplification began with first-round RT-PCR using HTBI primers, then second-round multiplex PCR was performed. TCRdb reprocessed the multiplex PCR reads with MiXCR, giving one entry per CDR3 protein. The sample has a few hundred thousand distinct CDR3 sequences, 15% to 20% seen once; the top ten hold roughly 1.6%. Sequencing input: peripheral blood. The source of these receptors is a woman between 18 and 29 years old with Graves' ophthalmopathy.

There are many counts of this clonotype. The chain carries TRBV7-9 and TRBJ2-5; 7 bases are shared with TRBD2. Germline CDR1 is SEHNR and CDR2 is FQNEAQ (reference sequence). Germline trimming cut 6 bases from V and 4 bases from J; bases unmatched to any gene: 8. The CDR3 loop spans 14 amino acids. CDR3 coding DNA: TGTGCCAGCAGTGCAAGTTCGGGGGGAGAGACCCAGTACTTC. The encoded protein is CASSASSGGETQYF.

J is TRBJ1-1 and V is TRBV6-5; D remains ambiguous. Germline V gene lookup returns CDR1 MNHEY and CDR2 SVGAGI. With 2 bases removed from V and 3 bases from J, the gap between germline ends came to 10 bases. The CDR3 has 14 residues. The CDR3 sequence is CASSYPTLDTEAFF. The CDR3 nucleotides read TGTGCCAGCAGTTACCCGACCTTGGACACTGAAGCTTTCTTT.

CDR3 region: CASSLHQWDTGELFF. The DNA of the CDR3 is TGTGCCAGCAGCCTACACCAGTGGGACACCGGGGAGCTGTTTTTT. The V gene is TRBV6-2 or TRBV6-3, the J gene TRBJ2-2, with D unclear. Trimming pared 6 bases from V and 3 bases from J, leaving 14 bases between. The CDR3 spans 15 residues. The V gene's germline CDR1 is MNHEY and CDR2 SVGEGT.

This clonotype was seen many times. The chain has TRBV28 and TRBJ2-6; a weak D match, TRBD1 (5 bases). With 8 bases removed from V and 0 bases from J, the gap between germline ends came to 11 bases. The CDR3 spans 15 residues. Germline V gene data show CDR1 as MDHEN and CDR2 as SYDVKM. In DNA, the CDR3 is TGTGCCAGCTGGACAAGCCTCTCTGGGGCCAACGTCCTGACTTTC. It yields the protein CASWTSLSGANVLTF.

This clonotype was found many times. CDR3 region: CASRAPTTGYQETQYF. The CDR3 nucleotides are TGTGCCAGCAGAGCACCTACTACAGGGTACCAAGAGACCCAGTACTTC. This chain links TRBV2 with TRBJ2-5, with D possibly TRBD1 on 6 matching bases. V was shortened by 6 bases and J by 0 bases, with 17 bases between the two germline ends. Germline V gives CDR1 SNHLY, CDR2 FYNNEI. The CDR3 is made up of 16 amino acids. Looking up the rest from reference TRBV2 and TRBJ2-5 gives the full variable domain: EPEVTQTPSHQVTQMGQEVILRCVPISNHLYFYWYRQILGQKVEFLVSFYNNEISEKSEIFDDQFSVERPDGSNFTLKIRSTKLEDSAMYFCASRAPTTGYQETQYFGPGTRLLVL.

This clonotype was detected ten times or more. The chain carries TRBV14 and TRBJ2-2; 7 positions agree with TRBD2. CDR1 SGHDN and CDR2 FVKESK come from the germline V gene. V shed 4 bases and J 1 base; nucleotides not matched to a gene: 12. The length of the CDR3 is 18 residues. The CDR3 DNA sequence: TGTGCCAGCAGCCCCACGTCTGGGGCGGGGGTGAACACCGGGGAGCTGTTTTTT. Translated: CASSPTSGAGVNTGELFF.

This clonotype was recorded many times. The chain couples TRBV20-1 to TRBJ2-1, with D uncertain. The germline V gene encodes CDR1 DFQATT and CDR2 SNEGSKA (reference sequence). V lost 2 bases to trimming and J lost 0 bases, with 17 bases between them. The CDR3 spans 17 residues. CDR3 residues: CSARPLKATSSYNEQFF. The CDR3 DNA reads as TGCAGTGCTAGACCCCTTAAAGCGACCAGCTCCTACAATGAGCAGTTCTTC.

This clonotype has ten or more counts. The chain carries TRBV6-1 and TRBJ2-4; 7 nucleotides agree with TRBD1. Germline CDR1 and CDR2: MNHNS and SASEGT. Trimming at V came to 4 bases and at J to 2 bases, leaving 5 bases not matched to a gene. The CDR3 loop spans 15 amino acids. The CDR3 is CASSGQGSPKNIQYF. CDR3 in DNA: TGTGCCAGCAGTGGACAGGGTTCTCCCAAAAACATTCAGTACTTC.

This clonotype showed up many times. The chain has TRBV28 and TRBJ2-5, with TRBD2 as a possible D gene (6 bases). CDR1 is MDHEN and CDR2 is SYDVKM in the germline V gene. There are 13 residues in the CDR3. V was trimmed by 6 bases and J by 14 bases, leaving 22 bases between them. The CDR3 bases are TGTGCCAGCAGCCAAGATCCGGGACTCCGGATTTACTTC. Amino acid sequence: CASSQDPGLRIYF.

This chain links TRBV28 with TRBJ1-1, with D unresolved. Germline V gene sequence: CDR1 MDHEN, CDR2 SYDVKM. With 3 bases removed from V and 3 bases from J, the gap between germline ends came to 11 bases. The CDR3 consists of 14 residues. CDR3 DNA: TGTGCCAGCAGTTTTCGGGAAAGCGACACTGAAGCTTTCTTT. Its translation: CASSFRESDTEAFF. The whole variable domain, filled in from reference TRBV28 and TRBJ1-1, reads DVKVTQSSRYLVKRTGEKVFLECVQDMDHENMFWYRQDPGLGLRLIYFSYDVKMKEKGDIPEGYSVSREKKERFSLILESASTNQTSMYLCASSFRESDTEAFFGQGTRLTVV.

This clonotype came up a few times. The V gene is TRBV11-3, the J gene TRBJ2-7, with 7 bases identical to TRBD1. Germline V gene sequence: CDR1 SGHNT, CDR2 YENEEA. This CDR3 is 13 amino acids long. Losses at the gene ends were 3 bases for V and 6 bases for J; bases not matched to a gene: 5. CDR3 sequence: CASSLTGSAEQYF. Here the CDR3 DNA reads TGTGCCAGCAGCTTGACAGGGAGTGCCGAGCAGTACTTC.

This clonotype was seen repeatedly, ten times or more. The J gene is TRBJ1-6, the V gene TRBV7-3, with D possibly matching TRBD1 (6 bases). This CDR3 spans 14 amino acids. Germline-derived CDR1 and CDR2 are SGHTA and FQGTGA. The V end lost 5 bases, the J end lost 7 bases, and 12 bases lay between the germline ends. The CDR3 nucleotides read TGTGCCAGCAGCGAACAGGGTGGCAATTCACCCCTCCACTTT. It codes for CASSEQGGNSPLHF.

This clonotype appeared many times. The chain carries TRBV9 and TRBJ2-5; TRBD1 might be the D (6 bases). The CDR3 consists of 17 residues. V lost 0 bases, J lost 5 bases, and 20 bases lay in between. Germline V CDR1 and CDR2: SGDLS, YYNGEE. This chain's CDR3 is CASSVEGLWGQGETQYF. The CDR3 DNA sequence: TGTGCCAGCAGCGTAGAGGGTCTCTGGGGGCAGGGGGAGACCCAGTACTTC.

This clonotype was seen ten or more times. CDR3 DNA: TGTGCCAGCAGAACTACAGGGCGTCAGAGCTATGGCTACACCTTC. This codes for CASRTTGRQSYGYTF. The V gene is TRBV6-5, the J gene TRBJ1-2, with D possibly matching TRBD1 (6 bases). V was shortened by 6 bases and J by 4 bases, with 18 bases between the two germline ends. In germline, CDR1 is MNHEY, CDR2 SVGAGI. CDR3 length: 15 amino acids.

This clonotype has ten or more counts. The chain uses TRBV29-1 and TRBJ1-1; 8 bases align to TRBD1. Unmatched junction bases numbered 3, after V lost 6 bases and J lost 0 bases. Germline CDR1 is SQVTM and CDR2 is ANQGSEA. CDR3 size: 13 residues. The CDR3 nucleotides are TGCAGCGTCGCAGGGGGCATGAACACTGAAGCTTTCTTT. Residues: CSVAGGMNTEAFF.

In this sample, this clonotype turned up many times. CDR3 DNA sequence: TGTGCCAGTAGTATTAAGGGCCCGAGCTCCTATAATTCACCCCTCCACTTT. Translating gives CASSIKGPSSYNSPLHF. This chain connects TRBV19 to TRBJ1-6, with D hard to call. This CDR3 has 17 amino acids. V lost 3 bases to trimming and J lost 0 bases, with 12 bases between them. Germline loops: CDR1 LNHDA, CDR2 SQIVND (reference sequence).

The rearrangement joins TRBV30 to TRBJ1-1; TRBD1 agrees at 8 bases. The CDR3 is 13 amino acids. CDR1 is GTSNPN and CDR2 is SVGIG in the germline V gene (reference sequence). Germline trimming cut 4 bases from V and 4 bases from J; bases unmatched to any gene: 5. CDR3 region: CAWTPQGGTEAFF. CDR3 in DNA: TGTGCCTGGACCCCACAGGGGGGCACTGAAGCTTTCTTT.

This clonotype was counted many times. The chain combines TRBV7-8 with TRBJ2-7; 7 bases fit TRBD2. Germline values: CDR1 SGHVS, CDR2 FQNEAQ. V was pared by 5 bases and J by 0 bases, with 7 bases of the junction left unmatched. The CDR3 covers 15 residues. The CDR3 region has the DNA TGTGCCAGCAGCATCAACCCGGGGGGCTCCTACGAGCAGTACTTC. Encoded protein: CASSINPGGSYEQYF.

This clonotype was picked up many times. A much larger clonotype is one base distant, so this may be a read error. The V call is TRBV6-2 or TRBV6-3, the J call TRBJ2-7; 8 nucleotides line up with TRBD2. The germline V gene encodes CDR1 MNHEY and CDR2 SVGEGT. The length of the CDR3 is 17 residues. The CDR3 bases are TGTGCCAGCGGTTACCCACACCCACTAGCGGAGGGCTACGAGCAGTACTTC. Amino acids: CASGYPHPLAEGYEQYF.

This clonotype was detected many times. The rearrangement links TRBV6-5 to TRBJ1-1; the D is unclear. This CDR3 is 12 amino acids long. The V gene lost 6 bases and the J gene lost 8 bases, with 13 bases spanning the gap. CDR1 is MNHEY and CDR2 is SVGAGI in the germline V gene. In nucleotides, the CDR3 is TGTGCCAGCAGCGCCCGGGCTGTAGAAGCTTTCTTT. Its protein product is CASSARAVEAFF.

Many counts were recorded for this clonotype. The chain uses TRBV11-2 and TRBJ1-6, with D unclear. Per the germline V gene, CDR1 is SGHAT and CDR2 is FQNNGV. Trimming removed 5 bases from V and 0 bases from J, with 14 bases in between. The CDR3 has 17 residues. The CDR3 here is CASSGNALGSYNSPLHF. As DNA, the CDR3 is TGTGCCAGCAGCGGAAACGCCCTCGGCTCCTATAATTCACCCCTCCACTTT.

Many counts were recorded for this clonotype. CDR3 region: CASSATGALTEAFF. As DNA, the CDR3 is TGTGCCAGCAGCGCTACAGGGGCTTTAACTGAAGCTTTCTTT. The rearrangement joins TRBV28 to TRBJ1-1; 7 nucleotides align to TRBD1. Germline V gives CDR1 MDHEN, CDR2 SYDVKM. The CDR3 has 14 residues. V gave up 6 bases and J gave up 5 bases; unmatched junction bases: 9.

At least ten counts were recorded for this clonotype. The rearrangement uses TRBV2 and TRBJ2-5; D is unclear. CDR3 length: 12 amino acids. Trimming left V 8 bases short and J 3 bases short, with 10 bases between. The germline gives CDR1 SNHLY, CDR2 FYNNEI. The DNA of the CDR3 is TGTGCCAGCCCTAAAGATAAAGAGACCCAGTACTTC. This codes for CASPKDKETQYF.

The chain uses TRBV6-1 and TRBJ2-7; 9 bases map to TRBD2. The germline gives CDR1 MNHNS, CDR2 SASEGT. The V segment lost 2 bases and the J segment 1 base; nucleotides outside the gene matches: 6. CDR3 length: 16 residues. CDR3 sequence (DNA): TGTGCCAGCAGTGAAAGCGAGCGGGAGGCTTCCTACGAGCAGTACTTC. It yields the protein CASSESEREASYEQYF.

There are many counts of this clonotype. Compared with germline, one end of the junction differs, possibly owing to a read error. The CDR3 loop reads CTSSQDRQFFNSPLHF. The CDR3 region has the DNA TGCACCAGCAGCCAAGACCGACAGTTCTTTAATTCACCCCTCCACTTT. This chain uses TRBV4-3 with TRBJ1-6; D possibly corresponds to TRBD1 (5 bases). CDR3 length: 16 residues. Germline CDR1 and CDR2: LGHNA and YSLEER.

This clonotype was found many times. The rearrangement links TRBV4-2 to TRBJ2-5; 11 bases match TRBD2. Trimming cost V 1 base and J 2 bases; bases outside gene matches: 0. The CDR3 has 15 residues. Germline V gene sequence: CDR1 LGHNA, CDR2 YNFKEQ. This chain's CDR3 is CASSQGTSGQETQYF. DNA for the CDR3: TGTGCCAGCAGCCAAGGGACTAGCGGGCAAGAGACCCAGTACTTC.

In this sample, this clonotype turned up many times. V is TRBV12-3 or TRBV12-4 and J is TRBJ1-2; D possibly corresponds to TRBD1 (5 bases). CDR3 length: 14 residues. Trimming removed 6 bases at V and 8 bases at J, with 19 bases between. Here the CDR3 DNA reads TGTGCCAGCAGCGCCGGGGGTTGGCTTATGGGCTACACCTTC. This codes for CASSAGGWLMGYTF.

This clonotype was counted at least ten times. The gene calls are TRBV18 and TRBJ1-2; 8 positions agree with TRBD1. The V gene's germline CDR1 is KGHSH and CDR2 LQKENI. The CDR3 loop spans 13 amino acids. With 8 bases clipped from V and 2 bases from J, the junction kept 4 bases outside the gene matches. This CDR3 is CASTRQGNYGYTF. CDR3 DNA: TGTGCCAGCACTAGACAGGGGAACTATGGCTACACCTTC. Filled out from reference TRBV18 and TRBJ1-2, the complete variable domain reads NAGVMQNPRHLVRRRGQEARLRCSPMKGHSHVYWYRQLPEEGLKFMVYLQKENIIDESGMPKERFSAEFPKEGPSILRIQQVVRGDSAAYFCASTRQGNYGYTFGSGTRLTVV.

This sequence joins TRBV2 and TRBJ2-5; 8 nucleotides align to TRBD2. The trim removed 7 bases at V and 5 bases at J, leaving 12 bases unmatched. The CDR3 has 15 residues. Germline CDR1 SNHLY, CDR2 FYNNEI. The CDR3, as DNA: TGTGCCAGCACACTGAGTGCGGGAGGTAGGGAGACCCAGTACTTC. It yields the protein CASTLSAGGRETQYF.

The CDR3 nucleotides read TGTGCCACCAAGACTAGTTTGGATGAGCAGTTCTTC. This sequence encodes CATKTSLDEQFF. This chain links TRBV24-1 with TRBJ2-1, with D perhaps TRBD2 (6 bases). Per germline, CDR1 KGHDR and CDR2 SFDVKD. The V end was cut by 8 bases, the J end by 8 bases, with 12 bases between. This CDR3 comprises 12 residues.

DNA for the CDR3: TGCAGTGCTACGGGACTAGTTGAGCCCTACGAGCAGTACTTC. It yields the protein CSATGLVEPYEQYF. The chain is built from TRBV20-1 and TRBJ2-7; 8 nucleotides agree with TRBD2. V shed 4 bases, J shed 2 bases, and the junction held 7 bases outside the gene matches. Per the germline V gene, CDR1 is DFQATT and CDR2 is SNEGSKA (reference sequence). This CDR3 comprises 14 residues.